This T cell receptor (beta chain) was observed in a study of shared clonotypes between healthy human individuals. Whole-study results and caveats: Only blood samples were collected, and tissue repertoires likely differ. There were few donors, and this limited the genetic and exposure-history diversity represented.

PCR replicates performed on unsorted PBMC used about 300 ng DNA, 25,000 to 35,000 T cell genomes. This table comes from immunoSEQ multiplex PCR, and its TCRdb copy is limited to in-frame clones, with some not included. The data contain a few hundred thousand clones, roughly four fifths of them singletons. The germline V gene has CDR1 SNHLY and CDR2 FYNNEI. The CDR3 has 13 residues. To note about this clone: The antigen remains unidentified. The junction departs from germline at one end; a sequencing error may be responsible.

Specimen: PBMCs. This clonotype originated in a woman aged 40 to 55 in good health. Some clones in this sample may be carry-over from other donors' samples. The gene calls are TRBV2 and TRBJ1-5; D is ambiguous. The CDR3 sequence is CASSQDPNQPQHF. The CDR3 nucleotides are TGCGCCAGCAGCCAAGACCCGAATCAGCCCCAGCATTTT.